These 13 T cell receptor beta chains came from one sample sequenced in a study of T cell responses to AZD1222 COVID-19 vaccine. Profiled with immunoSEQ multiplex PCR; TCRdb holds only in-frame clones, not every one. The top ten hold roughly a tenth of the sample, which has around 50,000 clones, roughly four fifths seen once. The specimen comprised peripheral blood, sampled on day 0 of AZD1222 vaccination. All receptors derive from an adult in good health.

V usage is TRBV15 and J usage is TRBJ2-1, with 12 positions matching TRBD2. The CDR3 runs to 18 residues. In germline, CDR1 is LNHNV, CDR2 YYDKDF (reference sequence). The V and J ends lost 1 base and 7 bases, in that order; junction bases with no gene match: 11. The CDR3 nucleotides read TGTGCCACCAGCAGAGTTGCGTGGACTAGCGGGACTGTGAATGAGCAGTTCTTC. It is translated as CATSRVAWTSGTVNEQFF.

This clone was observed a single time. V and J are TRBV6-6 and TRBJ2-2, with D perhaps matching TRBD1 (5 bases). The CDR3 spans 16 residues. V lost 2 bases to trimming and J lost 3 bases, with 13 bases between them. Germline CDR1 is MNHNY and CDR2 is SVGAGI (reference sequence). CDR3 in amino acids: CASSYAQGLDTGELFF. CDR3 coding DNA: TGTGCCAGCAGTTACGCGCAGGGTCTGGACACCGGGGAGCTGTTTTTT.

The rearrangement joins TRBV6-1 to TRBJ1-5; TRBD1 matches at 7 bases. Trimming at V came to 4 bases and at J to 4 bases, leaving 13 bases not matched to a gene. Germline V gene data show CDR1 as MNHNS and CDR2 as SASEGT. The CDR3 covers 17 residues. Here the CDR3 reads CASSGRQGSIANQPQHF. The CDR3 DNA is TGTGCCAGCAGTGGTCGACAGGGATCGATAGCGAATCAGCCCCAGCATTTT.

The chain links TRBV7-2 to TRBJ1-6; possible D gene TRBD1, 6 bases. The V gene's germline CDR1 is SGHTA and CDR2 FQGNSA. The CDR3 is 18 amino acids. V was pared by 2 bases and J by 3 bases, with 17 bases between. CDR3 bases: TGTGCCAGCAGCTTAAGTCCCTGGTCACAGGGCTATAATTCACCCCTCCACTTT. It specifies CASSLSPWSQGYNSPLHF.

In its sample, this clone was seen a few times. The chain is built from TRBV7-3 and TRBJ2-5; TRBD1 or TRBD2 may be the D gene (6 bases each). V was trimmed by 2 bases and J by 5 bases, leaving 18 bases between them. CDR1 is SGHTA, CDR2 FQGTGA, per germline. The CDR3 spans 16 residues. The CDR3 sequence is CASSLDPGARTETQYF. The CDR3 DNA is TGTGCCAGCAGCTTAGACCCGGGGGCGCGTACGGAGACCCAGTACTTC.

This rearrangement joins TRBV7-9 to TRBJ2-2; D gene ambiguous. In germline, CDR1 is SEHNR, CDR2 FQNEAQ (reference sequence). The CDR3 has 15 residues. V gave up 4 bases and J gave up 1 base, with 10 bases separating them. Written as DNA, the CDR3 is TGTGCCAGCAGCTCCGGTCGTTGGAACACCGGGGAGCTGTTTTTT. Its protein is CASSSGRWNTGELFF. Supplemented by reference TRBV7-9 and TRBJ2-2, the full variable domain reads DTGVSQNPRHKITKRGQNVTFRCDPISEHNRLYWYRQTLGQGPEFLTYFQNEAQLEKSRLLSDRFSAERPKGSFSTLEIQRTEQGDSAMYLCASSSGRWNTGELFFGEGSRLTVL.

The V gene is TRBV28, the J gene TRBJ1-1; possibly TRBD1 for D (6 bases). CDR3 size: 16 residues. With 1 base removed from V and 4 bases from J, the gap between germline ends came to 16 bases. Germline CDR1 MDHEN, CDR2 SYDVKM. For the CDR3, the DNA is TGTGCCAGCAGTTTATTTCCGGGGGCGCTGGCCACTGAAGCTTTCTTT. It yields the protein CASSLFPGALATEAFF.

CDR3 amino acids: CASSPTSTSGRVHRELFF. In nucleotides, the CDR3 is TGTGCCAGCTCACCAACCTCCACTAGCGGGAGGGTTCACCGGGAGCTGTTTTTT. The chain recombines TRBV18 with TRBJ2-2; 13 bases line up with TRBD2. The V and J ends lost 2 bases and 9 bases, in that order; junction bases with no gene match: 12. Germline assignment: CDR1 KGHSH and CDR2 LQKENI. The CDR3 runs to 18 residues.

In this sample, this clone turned up a few times. The chain couples TRBV5-1 to TRBJ2-2; 10 bases fit TRBD2. Germline V CDR1 and CDR2: SGHRS, YFSETQ. J was trimmed by 9 bases and V by 0 bases; bases with no gene match: 5. CDR3 length equals 15 residues. The CDR3 region has the DNA TGCGCCAGCAGCTTGGAGTCTAGCGGGGGCAGGGAGCTGTTTTTT. It codes for CASSLESSGGRELFF.

This sequence joins TRBV18 and TRBJ1-5; TRBD1 agrees at 8 bases. CDR1 KGHSH and CDR2 LQKENI come from the germline V gene. Unmatched junction bases numbered 11, after V lost 4 bases and J lost 0 bases. The CDR3 contains 18 residues. DNA for the CDR3: TGTGCCAGCTCACAGGGACAGGTAAATTCTCCTAGCAATCAGCCCCAGCATTTT. It encodes CASSQGQVNSPSNQPQHF.

CDR3 protein: CASSPRTGSGNTIYF. Written as DNA, the CDR3 is TGTGCCAGCAGCCCCCGGACAGGATCTGGAAACACCATATATTTT. The chain combines TRBV14 with TRBJ1-3, with 7 bases that match TRBD1. CDR3 length: 15 amino acids. J lost 1 base, V lost 4 bases, and 4 bases had no gene match. Germline CDR1 reads SGHDN; CDR2 reads FVKESK.

CDR3 residues: CASSLAPTPNEKLFF. DNA for the CDR3: TGTGCCAGCAGCTTAGCGCCGACCCCTAATGAAAAACTGTTTTTT. The chain links TRBV7-2 to TRBJ1-4; D gene uncertain. V lost 0 bases to trimming and J lost 3 bases, with 8 bases between them. Germline V CDR1 and CDR2: SGHTA, FQGNSA. CDR3 length: 15 amino acids.

The V and J genes are TRBV12-3 or TRBV12-4 and TRBJ1-6, with 7 bases aligning to TRBD1. Unmatched junction bases numbered 6, after V lost 10 bases and J lost 9 bases. The CDR3 has 12 residues. This chain's CDR3 is CATYRGGSPLHF. The CDR3, as DNA: TGTGCCACCTACAGGGGTGGTTCACCCCTCCACTTT.